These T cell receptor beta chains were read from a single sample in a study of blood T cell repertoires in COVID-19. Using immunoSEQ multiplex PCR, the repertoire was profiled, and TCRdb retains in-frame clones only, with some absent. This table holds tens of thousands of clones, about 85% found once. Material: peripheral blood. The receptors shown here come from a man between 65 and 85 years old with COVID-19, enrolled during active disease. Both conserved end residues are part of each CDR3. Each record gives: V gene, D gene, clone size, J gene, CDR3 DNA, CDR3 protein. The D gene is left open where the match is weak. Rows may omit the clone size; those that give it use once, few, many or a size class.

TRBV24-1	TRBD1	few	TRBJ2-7	TGTGCCACCAGTGATGTGGGGACAGGGGGGGAGCAGTACTTC	CATSDVGTGGEQYF
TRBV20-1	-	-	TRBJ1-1	TGCAGTGCGGGGACATTAGCTGAAGCTTTCTTT	CSAGTLAEAFF
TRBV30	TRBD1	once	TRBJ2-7	TGTGCCTGGACTAGACAGGGTTCGTACGAGCAGTACTTC	CAWTRQGSYEQYF
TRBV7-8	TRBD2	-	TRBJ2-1	TGTGCCAGCAGCTCGGGACTAGCGGGGGACCTCCCTAGCTCCTACAATGAGCAGTTCTTC	CASSSGLAGDLPSSYNEQFF
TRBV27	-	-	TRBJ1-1	TGTGCCAGCAGTCCTCAGACAGGTATGACGAACACTGAAGCTTTCTTT	CASSPQTGMTNTEAFF
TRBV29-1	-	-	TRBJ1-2	TGCAGCGTTGGCGTTAACTATGGCTACACCTTC	CSVGVNYGYTF
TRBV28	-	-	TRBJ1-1	TGTGCCAGCAGTTTTCCGGTCGTGGCTGAAGCTTTCTTT	CASSFPVVAEAFF
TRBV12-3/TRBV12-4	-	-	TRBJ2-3	TGTGCCAGCAGTTTAGGTCGGGATACGCAGTATTTT	CASSLGRDTQYF
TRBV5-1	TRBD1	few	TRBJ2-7	TGCGCCAGCAGCTCACAGGGGTCCTACGAGCAGTACTTC	CASSSQGSYEQYF
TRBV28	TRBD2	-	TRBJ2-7	TGTGCCAGCAGTTCCTTTCGAGCGGGAGGATCCTACGAGCAGTACTTC	CASSSFRAGGSYEQYF
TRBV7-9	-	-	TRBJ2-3	TGTGCCAGCAGTATCTATTCTAGCACAGATACGCAGTATTTT	CASSIYSSTDTQYF
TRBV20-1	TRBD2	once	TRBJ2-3	TGCAGTGCTAGTGGTGGGGTCCTAGCGGTAGATACGCAGTATTTT	CSASGGVLAVDTQYF
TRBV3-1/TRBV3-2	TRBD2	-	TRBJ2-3	TGTGCCAGCAGCCAAGTCCGACTAGCGCAGAAAACAGATACGCAGTATTTT	CASSQVRLAQKTDTQYF
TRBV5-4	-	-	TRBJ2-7	TGTGCCAGCAGCTCCCCATCTGAGGGCGGCGAGCAGTACTTC	CASSSPSEGGEQYF
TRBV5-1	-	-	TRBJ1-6	TGCGCCAGCAGCCCCCAGGGGATGAATTCACCCCTCCACTTT	CASSPQGMNSPLHF
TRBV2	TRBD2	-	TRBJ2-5	TGTGCCAGCAGTGCTCAGGGAGGGCAAGAGACCCAGTACTTC	CASSAQGGQETQYF
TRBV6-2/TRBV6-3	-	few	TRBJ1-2	TGTGCCAGCAGTTATATCCAGGGACTATATGGCTACACCTTC	CASSYIQGLYGYTF
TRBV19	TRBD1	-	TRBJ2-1	TGTGCCAGTAGTACCTGGACAGGGGCCTCCCGCAATGAGCAGTTCTTC	CASSTWTGASRNEQFF
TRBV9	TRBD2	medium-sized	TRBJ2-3	TGTGCCAGCAGCGTTACGGGCGGGGGTCTGCGCACAGATACGCAGTATTTT	CASSVTGGGLRTDTQYF
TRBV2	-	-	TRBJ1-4	TGTGCCAGCCGAGGGCCTGGTAGGGATGCTGAAAAACTGTTTTTT	CASRGPGRDAEKLFF
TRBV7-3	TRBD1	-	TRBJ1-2	TGTGCCAGCAGCCCTTCCGGGACAGGAAACTATGGCTACACCTTC	CASSPSGTGNYGYTF
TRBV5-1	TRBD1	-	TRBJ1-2	TGCGCCAGCAGCTTGGAAGAGACAGGGTTAGGCTATGGCTACACCTTC	CASSLEETGLGYGYTF
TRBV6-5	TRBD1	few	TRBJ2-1	TGTGCCAGCAGAACGACAGGGGCCGGTTACAATGAGCAGTTCTTC	CASRTTGAGYNEQFF
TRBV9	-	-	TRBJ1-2	TGTGCCAGCAGCGGGCCGGGAACTAACTATGGCTACACCTTC	CASSGPGTNYGYTF
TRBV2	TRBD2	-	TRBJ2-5	TGTGCCAGCAGTCTAAGAGGGACTACCCAAGAGACCCAGTACTTC	CASSLRGTTQETQYF
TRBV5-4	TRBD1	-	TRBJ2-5	TGTGCCAGCAGCTTACAGGGGGCGCTGGGGAAGACCCAGTACTTC	CASSLQGALGKTQYF
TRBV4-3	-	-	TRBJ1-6	TGCGCCAGCAGCCACCCCGTCGGGGGAAGCTCCTATAATTCACCCCTCCACTTT	CASSHPVGGSSYNSPLHF
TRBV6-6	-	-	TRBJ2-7	TGTGCCAGCAGCCTGGGGGGAAGCGGATCCTACGAGCAGTACTTC	CASSLGGSGSYEQYF
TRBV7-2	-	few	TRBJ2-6	TGTGCCAGCAGCTTAGCAGCGGCAAGCTCTGGGGCCAACGTCCTGACTTTC	CASSLAAASSGANVLTF
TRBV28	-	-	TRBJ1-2	TGTGCCAGCAGTTTTCGGGTATCTAACTATGGCTACACCTTC	CASSFRVSNYGYTF
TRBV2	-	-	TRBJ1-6	TGTGCCAGCAGTGAGGGATCACAGGGTACGAATTCACCCCTCCACTTT	CASSEGSQGTNSPLHF
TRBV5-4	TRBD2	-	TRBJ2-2	TGTGCCAGCAGCTTCCTTAGCGGGAGGGCCGGGGAGCTGTTTTTT	CASSFLSGRAGELFF
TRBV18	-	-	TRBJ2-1	TGTGCCAGCTCACCCGAGATCTTCAACAATGAGCAGTTCTTC	CASSPEIFNNEQFF
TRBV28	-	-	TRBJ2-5	TGTGCCAGCAGTTTAGGGGGGTTTGAGACCCAGTACTTC	CASSLGGFETQYF
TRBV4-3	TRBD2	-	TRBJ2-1	TGCGCCAGCAGCCAAGTTGTTTCGAGAGGGGCTAGCGGGAACTATGAGCAGTTCTTC	CASSQVVSRGASGNYEQFF
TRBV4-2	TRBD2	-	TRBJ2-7	TGTGCCAGCAGCCAAGTAGCGGGAGAAGTTAACGAGCAGTACTTC	CASSQVAGEVNEQYF
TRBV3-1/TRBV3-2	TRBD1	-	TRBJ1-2	TGTGCCAGCAGCCAAGAGCGAAGGGACAGGGTTTTTCTATTCTATGGCTACACCTTC	CASSQERRDRVFLFYGYTF
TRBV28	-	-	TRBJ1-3	TGTGCCAGCAGCCACGGGGGCTCTGGAAACACCATATATTTT	CASSHGGSGNTIYF
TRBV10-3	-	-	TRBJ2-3	TGTGCCATCAGTGATCAGGGCGGCTACACAGATACGCAGTATTTT	CAISDQGGYTDTQYF
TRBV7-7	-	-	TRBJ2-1	TGTGCTAGCAGCTGGAGGGCGAGCTCCTACAATGAGCAGTTCTTC	CASSWRASSYNEQFF
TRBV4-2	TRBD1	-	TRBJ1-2	TGTGCCAGCAGCCAAGTCGGGACAGGGGGGGATGGCTACACCTTC	CASSQVGTGGDGYTF
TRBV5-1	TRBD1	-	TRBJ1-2	TGCGCCAGCAGCTACAGGGGGCCGGAGGGCTACACCTTC	CASSYRGPEGYTF
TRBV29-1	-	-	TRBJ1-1	TGCAGCGTTGAAGATGGGGCGATCCTCAACACTGAAGCTTTCTTT	CSVEDGAILNTEAFF
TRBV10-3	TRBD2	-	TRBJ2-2	TGTGCCATCAGCCCTGGACTAGCGAAGAACACCGGGGAGCTGTTTTTT	CAISPGLAKNTGELFF
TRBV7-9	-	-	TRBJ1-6	TGTGCCAGCAGCTGGGCTAAAACGGTTTCACCCCTCCACTTT	CASSWAKTVSPLHF
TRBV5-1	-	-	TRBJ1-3	TGCGCCAGCAGCTTGGAGGGGGACGGAAACACCATATATTTT	CASSLEGDGNTIYF
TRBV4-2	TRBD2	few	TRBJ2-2	TGTGCCAGCAGCCTGTGGGGACTAGAAAACACCGGGGAGCTGTTTTTT	CASSLWGLENTGELFF
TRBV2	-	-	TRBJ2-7	TGTGCCAGCACTATAGGGGGCTACGAGCAGTACTTC	CASTIGGYEQYF